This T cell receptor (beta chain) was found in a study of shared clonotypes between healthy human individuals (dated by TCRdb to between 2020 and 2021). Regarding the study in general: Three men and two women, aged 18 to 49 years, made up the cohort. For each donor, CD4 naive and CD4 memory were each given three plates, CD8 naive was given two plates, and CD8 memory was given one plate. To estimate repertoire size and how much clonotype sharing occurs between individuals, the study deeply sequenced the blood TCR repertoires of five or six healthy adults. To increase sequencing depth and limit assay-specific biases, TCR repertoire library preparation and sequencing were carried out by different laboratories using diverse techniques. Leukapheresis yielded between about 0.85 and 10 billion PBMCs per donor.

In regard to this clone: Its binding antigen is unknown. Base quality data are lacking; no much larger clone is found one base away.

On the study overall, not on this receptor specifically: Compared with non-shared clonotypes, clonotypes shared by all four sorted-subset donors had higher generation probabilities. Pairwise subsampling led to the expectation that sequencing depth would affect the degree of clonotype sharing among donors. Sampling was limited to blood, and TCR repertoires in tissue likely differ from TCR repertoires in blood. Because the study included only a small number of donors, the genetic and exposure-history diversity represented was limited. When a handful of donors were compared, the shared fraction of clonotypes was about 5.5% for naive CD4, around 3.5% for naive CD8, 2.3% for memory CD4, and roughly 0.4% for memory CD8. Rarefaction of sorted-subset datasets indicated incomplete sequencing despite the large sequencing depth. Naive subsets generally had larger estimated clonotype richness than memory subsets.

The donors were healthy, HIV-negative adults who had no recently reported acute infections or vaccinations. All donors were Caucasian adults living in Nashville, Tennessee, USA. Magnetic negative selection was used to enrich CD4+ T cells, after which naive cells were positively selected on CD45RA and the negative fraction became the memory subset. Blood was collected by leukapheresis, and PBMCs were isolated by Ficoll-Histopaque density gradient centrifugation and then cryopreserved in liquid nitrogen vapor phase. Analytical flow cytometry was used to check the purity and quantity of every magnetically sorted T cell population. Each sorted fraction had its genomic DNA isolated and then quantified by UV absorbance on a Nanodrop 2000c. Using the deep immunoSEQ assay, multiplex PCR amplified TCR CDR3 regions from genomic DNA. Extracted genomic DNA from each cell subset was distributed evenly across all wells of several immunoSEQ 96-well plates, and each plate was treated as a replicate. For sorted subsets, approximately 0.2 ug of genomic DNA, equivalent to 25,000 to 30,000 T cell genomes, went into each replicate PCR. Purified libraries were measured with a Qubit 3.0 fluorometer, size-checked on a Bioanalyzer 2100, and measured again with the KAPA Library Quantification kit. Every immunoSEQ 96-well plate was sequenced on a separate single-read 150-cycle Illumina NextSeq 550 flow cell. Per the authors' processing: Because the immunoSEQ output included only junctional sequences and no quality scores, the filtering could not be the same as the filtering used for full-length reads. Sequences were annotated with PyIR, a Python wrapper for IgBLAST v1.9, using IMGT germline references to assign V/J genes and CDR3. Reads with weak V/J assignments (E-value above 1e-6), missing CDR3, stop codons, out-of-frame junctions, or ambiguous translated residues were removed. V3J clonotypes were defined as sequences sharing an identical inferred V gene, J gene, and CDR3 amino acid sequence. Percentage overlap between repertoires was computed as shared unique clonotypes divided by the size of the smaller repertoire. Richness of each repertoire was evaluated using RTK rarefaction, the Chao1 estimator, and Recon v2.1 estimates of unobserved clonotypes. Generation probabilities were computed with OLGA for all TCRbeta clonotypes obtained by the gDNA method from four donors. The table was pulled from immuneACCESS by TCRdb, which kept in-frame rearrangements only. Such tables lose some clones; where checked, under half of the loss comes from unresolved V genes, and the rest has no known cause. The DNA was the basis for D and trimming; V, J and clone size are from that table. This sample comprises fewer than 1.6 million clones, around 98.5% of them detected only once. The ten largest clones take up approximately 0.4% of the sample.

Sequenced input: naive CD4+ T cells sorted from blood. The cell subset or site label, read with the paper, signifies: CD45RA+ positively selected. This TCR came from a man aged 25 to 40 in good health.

The sequenced DNA is TGTGCCAGCAGTTACACCCGCGACAGGGTGGAGACCCAGTACTTC. Translated, this is CASSYTRDRVETQYF. This receptor chain uses TRBV6-6 and TRBJ2-5, with 7 junctional bases fitting TRBD1. For CDR1 and CDR2, the germline V gene (reference sequence) lists MNHNY and SVGAGI. V is pruned by 2 bases and J by 5 bases, leaving 8 bases of the junction without a gene match. Spanning cysteine to phenylalanine, the CDR3 consists of 15 amino acids. Only CDR3 DNA remains: 45 bases, in frame from the first base.